Shown below are 29 T cell receptor beta chains from a single sample sequenced in a study of T cell changes during pregnancy in multiple sclerosis. The method was immunoSEQ multiplex PCR; TCRdb's version includes in-frame clones alone and lacks a portion of them. The sample shows roughly 42,000 clones, 70% to 90% of them seen only once. The source was CD4+ T cells from peripheral blood mononuclear cells, collected in the first trimester of pregnancy. Receptors were obtained from a female donor with multiple sclerosis, enrolled in a pregnancy study.

The chain has TRBV30 and TRBJ2-2; D not resolved. The CDR3 contains 13 residues. Trimming pared 5 bases from V and 4 bases from J, leaving 11 bases between. CDR1 is GTSNPN, CDR2 SVGIG, per germline (reference sequence). For the CDR3, the DNA is TGTGCCTGGTCTATCGGTCGCACCGGGGAGCTGTTTTTT. This sequence encodes CAWSIGRTGELFF.

The rearrangement links TRBV19 to TRBJ2-7; 7 nucleotides align to TRBD1. The CDR3 runs to 15 residues. Germline trimming cut 5 bases from V and 4 bases from J; bases unmatched to any gene: 11. CDR1 and CDR2 from the germline V gene are LNHDA and SQIVND (reference sequence). Here the CDR3 reads CASSAPGQSLYEQYF. The DNA for the CDR3 is TGTGCCAGTAGTGCCCCGGGACAGAGCTTATACGAGCAGTACTTC.

On this clone itself: The junction does not match germline at one end; this may be a read error. This chain uses TRBV5-1 with TRBJ1-1; tentative D call: TRBD1 (5 bases). Germline V gives CDR1 SGHRS, CDR2 YFSETQ. The CDR3 consists of 14 residues. For the CDR3, the DNA is TGCGCCAGCAGGTTGGGGCCCATGAACACTGAAGCTTTCTTT. Translated, it gives CASRLGPMNTEAFF.

The chain carries TRBV7-2 and TRBJ2-7; the D is unclear. The CDR3 contains 14 residues. Germline V gene data show CDR1 as SGHTA and CDR2 as FQGNSA. V gave up 5 bases and J gave up 7 bases, with 18 bases separating them. CDR3 bases: TGTGCCAGCAGCACATCCCCACGGAGTAGTGAGCAGTACTTC. Translated, it gives CASSTSPRSSEQYF.

The chain combines TRBV7-9 with TRBJ2-3; D may be TRBD2 (6 bases). The CDR3 has 11 amino acids. Germline lookup yields CDR1 SEHNR and CDR2 FQNEAQ (reference sequence). V was shortened by 8 bases and J by 9 bases, with 12 bases between the two germline ends. The CDR3: CASPGLQTQYF. The CDR3 region has the DNA TGTGCCAGCCCGGGACTCCAAACGCAGTATTTT.

This chain joins TRBV20-1 and TRBJ1-2; TRBD1 might be the D (6 bases). Looked up from germline, CDR1 is DFQATT and CDR2 is SNEGSKA (reference sequence). V lost 5 bases, J lost 7 bases, and 11 bases lay in between. This CDR3 has 11 residues. CDR3 DNA: TGCAGTGCTTGGGACACCCCTGGCTACACCTTC. Translating it yields CSAWDTPGYTF.

The gene calls are TRBV6-1 and TRBJ2-1, with TRBD2 matching over 12 bases. Germline CDR1 reads MNHNS; CDR2 reads SASEGT. The J segment lost 3 bases and the V segment lost 3 bases, leaving 3 bases of the junction unmatched. The CDR3 has 16 residues. The CDR3 here is CASSETSGRFYNEQFF. In DNA form, the CDR3 reads TGTGCCAGCAGTGAGACTAGCGGGAGATTCTACAATGAGCAGTTCTTC.

The chain is built from TRBV10-3 and TRBJ2-5, with D maybe TRBD1 (5 bases). The CDR3 runs to 17 residues. Between the trimmed V and J ends, which lost 0 bases and 1 base, there was a span of 15 bases. Per the germline V gene, CDR1 is ENHRY and CDR2 is SYGVKD. CDR3 nucleotide sequence: TGTGCCATCAGTGAGTCGATCCGTACAGGTTCCCAAGAGACCCAGTACTTC. Residues: CAISESIRTGSQETQYF.

The chain joins TRBV19 to TRBJ2-1; a possible D gene is TRBD1 (5 bases). The germline CDR1 and CDR2 sequences are LNHDA and SQIVND (reference sequence). The CDR3 loop spans 13 amino acids. V lost 7 bases and J lost 3, with 10 bases in between. Here the CDR3 DNA reads TGTGCCAGTACAGGGCGAGTCTACAATGAGCAGTTCTTC. This codes for CASTGRVYNEQFF.

This rearrangement joins TRBV6-6 to TRBJ2-5; 7 bases are shared with TRBD1. Germline CDR1 is MNHNY and CDR2 is SVGAGI (reference sequence). V dropped 6 bases and J dropped 3; count of bases not matched to a gene: 4. The length of the CDR3 is 13 residues. The DNA for the CDR3 is TGTGCCAGCAGCTTGGGACAGAAAGAGACCCAGTACTTC. Protein product: CASSLGQKETQYF.

The rearrangement links TRBV6-1 to TRBJ1-5, with 7 bases fitting TRBD1. The trim removed 6 bases at V and 7 bases at J, leaving 9 bases unmatched. Germline CDR1 MNHNS, CDR2 SASEGT. The CDR3 spans 14 residues. CDR3 in DNA: TGTGCCAGCAGGGAGACAGGGAGTGGGCAGCCCCAGCATTTT. It translates to CASRETGSGQPQHF.

The rearrangement joins TRBV5-1 to TRBJ2-7, with TRBD1 matching 10 bases. CDR1 SGHRS and CDR2 YFSETQ come from the germline V gene. The CDR3 sequence is 15 residues long. With V trimmed by 4 bases and J by 3 bases, 7 bases remained unmatched. The CDR3 DNA sequence: TGCGCCAGCAGCAACGGACAGGGGGTGATCTACGAGCAGTACTTC. Its protein product is CASSNGQGVIYEQYF.

The chain uses TRBV5-6 and TRBJ1-4, with 7 nucleotides matching TRBD1. CDR3 length equals 15 residues. The J segment lost 3 bases and the V segment lost 5 bases, leaving 7 bases of the junction unmatched. The V gene's germline CDR1 is SGHDT and CDR2 YYEEEE. DNA of the CDR3: TGTGCCAGCAGTTTTAGACAGGGACCTAATGAAAAACTGTTTTTT. Protein sequence: CASSFRQGPNEKLFF.

This chain uses TRBV4-1 with TRBJ2-5, with 8 bases matching TRBD2. Germline loops: CDR1 MGHRA, CDR2 YSYEKL. The CDR3 is made up of 17 amino acids. The V segment lost 0 bases and the J segment 3 bases; nucleotides outside the gene matches: 9. The CDR3 nucleotides read TGCGCCAGCAGCCAAGAAGCGGCGGGAGGCCTCAAAGAGACCCAGTACTTC. Residues: CASSQEAAGGLKETQYF.

The rearrangement links TRBV7-9 to TRBJ1-1, with 10 bases fitting TRBD1. The J segment lost 5 bases and the V segment lost 6 bases, leaving 9 bases of the junction unmatched. From germline, CDR1 is SEHNR and CDR2 FQNEAQ (reference sequence). CDR3 length equals 15 residues. CDR3 amino acids: CASRRNRDRGTEAFF. The DNA of the CDR3 is TGTGCCAGCAGGAGGAACCGGGACAGGGGTACTGAAGCTTTCTTT.

This clone was observed a handful of times. The chain recombines TRBV30 with TRBJ1-5; D unclear. The V gene lost 0 bases and the J gene lost 7 bases, with 7 bases spanning the gap. The CDR3 runs to 12 residues. Germline values: CDR1 GTSNPN, CDR2 SVGIG (reference sequence). CDR3 sequence: CAWSVDSQPQHF. The CDR3 DNA reads TGTGCCTGGAGTGTAGATAGCCAGCCCCAGCATTTT.

A few counts support this clone. The rearrangement joins TRBV4-1 to TRBJ2-6, with D unclear. Deletions cut 0 bases from V and 4 bases from J, with 13 bases between. Germline V gene lookup returns CDR1 MGHRA and CDR2 YSYEKL. This CDR3 region has 17 residues. CDR3 sequence (DNA): TGCGCCAGCAGCCAAGAATTACGGCAGGCCGGGGCCAACGTCCTGACTTTC. Translating it yields CASSQELRQAGANVLTF.

This chain uses TRBV5-6 with TRBJ1-1; 9 nucleotides line up with TRBD1. The CDR3 is 15 residues long. Germline assignment: CDR1 SGHDT and CDR2 YYEEEE. V shed 1 base and J 3 bases; nucleotides not matched to a gene: 4. The CDR3 protein is CASSLTGGVDTEAFF. CDR3 DNA sequence: TGTGCCAGCAGCTTGACAGGGGGCGTGGACACTGAAGCTTTCTTT.

This clone is a singleton in its sample. This chain connects TRBV7-9 to TRBJ2-7, with TRBD1 matching over 10 bases. This CDR3 contains 14 residues. Germline lookup yields CDR1 SEHNR and CDR2 FQNEAQ (reference sequence). J lost 7 bases, V lost 5 bases, and 8 bases had no gene match. CDR3 region: CASSRRQGAGEQYF. CDR3 nucleotide sequence: TGTGCCAGCAGCAGACGACAGGGGGCGGGGGAGCAGTACTTC. The whole variable domain, filled in from reference TRBV7-9 and TRBJ2-7, reads DTGVSQNPRHKITKRGQNVTFRCDPISEHNRLYWYRQTLGQGPEFLTYFQNEAQLEKSRLLSDRFSAERPKGSFSTLEIQRTEQGDSAMYLCASSRRQGAGEQYFGPGTRLTVT.

This clone has only a few counts. The V call is TRBV19, the J call TRBJ1-1, with D unclear. CDR3 size: 15 residues. Germline CDR1 is LNHDA and CDR2 is SQIVND (reference sequence). Trimming left V 6 bases short and J 5 bases short, with 19 bases between. Written as DNA, the CDR3 is TGTGCCAGTAGCCCATCTTACCCGACGGGAACTGAAGCTTTCTTT. Amino acid sequence: CASSPSYPTGTEAFF.

J is TRBJ2-3 and V is TRBV29-1; 8 bases agree with TRBD1. The CDR3 is 14 residues long. With 7 bases clipped from V and 3 bases from J, the junction kept 9 bases outside the gene matches. CDR1 is SQVTM and CDR2 is ANQGSEA in the germline V gene. Here the CDR3 DNA reads TGCAGCGCCGCTCCGGACAGGGAGACAGATACGCAGTATTTT. It yields the protein CSAAPDRETDTQYF.

The V gene is TRBV30, the J gene TRBJ2-7, with 7 bases aligning to TRBD2. The ends lost 0 bases at V and 3 bases at J; junction bases unmatched: 8. Germline CDR1 GTSNPN, CDR2 SVGIG (reference sequence). This CDR3 comprises 15 residues. The CDR3 is CAWSVRRASGYEQYF. Written as DNA, the CDR3 is TGTGCCTGGAGTGTACGGAGGGCTAGCGGCTACGAGCAGTACTTC.

This rearrangement joins TRBV27 to TRBJ2-1; the match to TRBD1 covers 9 bases. V shed 2 bases, J shed 4 bases, and the junction held 3 bases outside the gene matches. This CDR3 region has 15 residues. The germline V gene encodes CDR1 MNHEY and CDR2 SMNVEV (reference sequence). The CDR3 here is CASSLDRGKYNEQFF. CDR3 nucleotides: TGTGCCAGCAGTTTAGACAGGGGGAAATACAATGAGCAGTTCTTC.

The chain combines TRBV28 with TRBJ1-2; tentative D call: TRBD1 (5 bases). The CDR3 length is 14 residues. V was trimmed by 10 bases and J by 4 bases, leaving 19 bases between them. Per germline, CDR1 MDHEN and CDR2 SYDVKM. Here the CDR3 DNA reads TGTGCCACGAAGGGGCCGACATCGAGCTATGGCTACACCTTC. It is translated as CATKGPTSSYGYTF.

This rearrangement joins TRBV28 to TRBJ1-2; D perhaps matches TRBD1 (5 bases). Trimming stripped 3 bases from V and 3 bases from J, with 11 bases between. Germline CDR1 is MDHEN and CDR2 is SYDVKM. The CDR3 extends over 14 amino acids. The CDR3 sequence is CASSFEDSHYGYTF. The CDR3 DNA reads as TGTGCCAGCAGTTTTGAAGACAGTCACTATGGCTACACCTTC.

This chain joins TRBV28 and TRBJ2-3; D perhaps matches TRBD2 (6 bases). The CDR3 loop spans 11 amino acids. Trimming took 8 bases from V and 6 from J, leaving 9 bases between them. Germline assignment: CDR1 MDHEN and CDR2 SYDVKM. DNA for the CDR3: TGTGCCAGCTCGGGGAGGGATACGCAGTATTTT. Protein product: CASSGRDTQYF.

This chain joins TRBV7-2 and TRBJ2-7; TRBD1 aligns across 11 bases. The germline V gene encodes CDR1 SGHTA and CDR2 FQGNSA. CDR3 length: 14 amino acids. Trimming at V came to 5 bases and at J to 11 bases, leaving 11 bases not matched to a gene. CDR3 in amino acids: CASSPGQGALAKYF. The CDR3 nucleotides read TGTGCCAGCAGCCCCGGACAGGGGGCACTTGCGAAGTACTTC.

This chain links TRBV7-9 with TRBJ2-7; TRBD2 might be the D (5 bases). V was trimmed by 0 bases and J by 5 bases, leaving 8 bases between them. CDR1 and CDR2 from the germline V gene are SEHNR and FQNEAQ (reference sequence). This CDR3 spans 13 amino acids. CDR3 nucleotides: TGTGCCAGCAGCTTAGCGCTCGGGGACGAGCAGTACTTC. Translation gives CASSLALGDEQYF.

The chain carries TRBV7-9 and TRBJ2-3, with D tentatively TRBD2 (5 bases). The CDR3 runs to 17 residues. V was cut by 0 bases and J by 3 bases, with 16 bases left in between. CDR1 SEHNR and CDR2 FQNEAQ come from the germline V gene (reference sequence). DNA of the CDR3: TGTGCCAGCAGCTTAGCGAGGAGGAATTTGTTAACAGATACGCAGTATTTT. Encoded protein: CASSLARRNLLTDTQYF.